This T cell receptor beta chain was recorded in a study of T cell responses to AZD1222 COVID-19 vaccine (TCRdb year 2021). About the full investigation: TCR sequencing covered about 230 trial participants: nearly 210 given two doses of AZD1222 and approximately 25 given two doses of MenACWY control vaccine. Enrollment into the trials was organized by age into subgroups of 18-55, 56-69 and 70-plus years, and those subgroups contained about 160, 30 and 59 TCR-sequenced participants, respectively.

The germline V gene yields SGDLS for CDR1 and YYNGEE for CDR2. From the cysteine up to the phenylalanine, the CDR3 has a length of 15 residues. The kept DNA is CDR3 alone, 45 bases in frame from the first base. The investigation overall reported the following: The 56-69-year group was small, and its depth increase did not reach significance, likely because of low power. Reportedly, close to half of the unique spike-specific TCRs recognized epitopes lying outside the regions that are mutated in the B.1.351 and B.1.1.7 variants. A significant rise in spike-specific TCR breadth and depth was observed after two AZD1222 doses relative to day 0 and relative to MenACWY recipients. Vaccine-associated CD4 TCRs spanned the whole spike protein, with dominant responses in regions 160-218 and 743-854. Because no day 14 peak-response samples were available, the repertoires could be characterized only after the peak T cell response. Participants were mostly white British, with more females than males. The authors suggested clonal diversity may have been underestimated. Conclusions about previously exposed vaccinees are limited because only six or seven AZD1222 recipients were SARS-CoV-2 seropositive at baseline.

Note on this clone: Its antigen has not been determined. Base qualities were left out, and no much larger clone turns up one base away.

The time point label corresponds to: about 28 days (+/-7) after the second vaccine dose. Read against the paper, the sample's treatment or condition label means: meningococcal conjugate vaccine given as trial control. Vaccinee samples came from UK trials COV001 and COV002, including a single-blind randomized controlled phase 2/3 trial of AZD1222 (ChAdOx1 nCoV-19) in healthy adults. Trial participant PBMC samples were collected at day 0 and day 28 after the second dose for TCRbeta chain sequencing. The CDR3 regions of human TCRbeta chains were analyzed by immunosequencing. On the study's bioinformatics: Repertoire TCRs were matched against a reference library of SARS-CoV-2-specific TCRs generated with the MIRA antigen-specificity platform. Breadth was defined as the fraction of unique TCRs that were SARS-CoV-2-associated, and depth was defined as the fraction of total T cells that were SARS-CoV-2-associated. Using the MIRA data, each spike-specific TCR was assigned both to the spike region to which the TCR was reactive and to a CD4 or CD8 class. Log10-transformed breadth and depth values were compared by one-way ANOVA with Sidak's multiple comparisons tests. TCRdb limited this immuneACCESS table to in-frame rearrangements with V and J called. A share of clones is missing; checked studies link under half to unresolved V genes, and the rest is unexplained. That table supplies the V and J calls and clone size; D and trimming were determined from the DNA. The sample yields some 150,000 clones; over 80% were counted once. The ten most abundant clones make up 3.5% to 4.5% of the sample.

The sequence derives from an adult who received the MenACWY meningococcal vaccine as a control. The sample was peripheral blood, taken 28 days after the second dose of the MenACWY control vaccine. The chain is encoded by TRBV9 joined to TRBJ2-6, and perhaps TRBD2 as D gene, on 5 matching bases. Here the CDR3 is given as CATGNGLSGANVLTF. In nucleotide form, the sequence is TGTGCTACTGGCAACGGACTCTCTGGGGCCAACGTCCTGACTTTC.